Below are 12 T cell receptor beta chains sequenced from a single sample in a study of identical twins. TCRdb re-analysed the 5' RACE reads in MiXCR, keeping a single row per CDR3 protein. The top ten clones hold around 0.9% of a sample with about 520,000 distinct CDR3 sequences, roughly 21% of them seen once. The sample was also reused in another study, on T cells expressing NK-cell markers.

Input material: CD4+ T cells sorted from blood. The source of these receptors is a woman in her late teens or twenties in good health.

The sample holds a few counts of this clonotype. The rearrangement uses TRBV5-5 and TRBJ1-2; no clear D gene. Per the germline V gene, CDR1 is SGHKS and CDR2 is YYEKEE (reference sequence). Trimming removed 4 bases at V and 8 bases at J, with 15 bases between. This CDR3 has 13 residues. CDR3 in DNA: TGTGCCAGCAGCGGCGAGGGTTTCGGAGGCTACACCTTC. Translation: CASSGEGFGGYTF.

The CDR3 bases are TGTGCCAGCAGCTTTACAAGGGGTGGCTACACCTTC. Amino acids: CASSFTRGGYTF. The chain couples TRBV7-9 to TRBJ1-2; tentative D call: TRBD1 (5 bases). Per germline, CDR1 SEHNR and CDR2 FQNEAQ (reference sequence). This CDR3 has 12 residues. V lost 3 bases and J lost 7, with 9 bases in between.

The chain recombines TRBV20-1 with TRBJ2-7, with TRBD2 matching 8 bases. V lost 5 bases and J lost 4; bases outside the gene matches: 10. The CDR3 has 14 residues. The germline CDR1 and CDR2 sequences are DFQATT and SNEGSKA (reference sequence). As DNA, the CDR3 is TGCAGTGCTCCAAACCGGGGGGGAACGTACGAGCAGTACTTC. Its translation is CSAPNRGGTYEQYF.

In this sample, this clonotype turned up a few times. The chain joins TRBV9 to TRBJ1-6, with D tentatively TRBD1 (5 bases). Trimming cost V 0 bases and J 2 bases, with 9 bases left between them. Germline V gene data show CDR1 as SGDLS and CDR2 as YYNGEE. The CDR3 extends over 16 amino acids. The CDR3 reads CASSVDWDAYNSPLHF. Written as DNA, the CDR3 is TGTGCCAGCAGCGTAGACTGGGACGCCTATAATTCACCCCTCCACTTT.

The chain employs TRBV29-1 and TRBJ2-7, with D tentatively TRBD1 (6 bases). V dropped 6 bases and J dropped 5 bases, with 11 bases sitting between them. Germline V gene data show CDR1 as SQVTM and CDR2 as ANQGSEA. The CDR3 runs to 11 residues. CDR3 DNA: TGCAGCGTAGGTCACAGGGACGAGCAGTACTTC. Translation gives CSVGHRDEQYF.

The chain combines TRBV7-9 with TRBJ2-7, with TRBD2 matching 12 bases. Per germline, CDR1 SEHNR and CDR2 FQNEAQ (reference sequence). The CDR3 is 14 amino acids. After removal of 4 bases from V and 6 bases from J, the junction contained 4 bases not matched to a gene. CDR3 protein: CASSSRTSGVEQYF. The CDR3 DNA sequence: TGTGCCAGCAGCTCACGGACTAGCGGGGTCGAGCAGTACTTC. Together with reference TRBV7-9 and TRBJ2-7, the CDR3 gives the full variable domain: DTGVSQNPRHKITKRGQNVTFRCDPISEHNRLYWYRQTLGQGPEFLTYFQNEAQLEKSRLLSDRFSAERPKGSFSTLEIQRTEQGDSAMYLCASSSRTSGVEQYFGPGTRLTVT.

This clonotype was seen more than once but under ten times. CDR3 region: CASSQEGRFWTGANTGELFF. CDR3 coding DNA: TGTGCCAGCAGCCAAGAGGGAAGGTTCTGGACAGGGGCCAACACCGGGGAGCTGTTTTTT. This rearrangement joins TRBV14 to TRBJ2-2; the match to TRBD1 covers 9 bases. Unmatched junction bases numbered 13, after V lost 0 bases and J lost 2 bases. CDR1 is SGHDN and CDR2 is FVKESK in the germline V gene. The CDR3 contains 20 residues.

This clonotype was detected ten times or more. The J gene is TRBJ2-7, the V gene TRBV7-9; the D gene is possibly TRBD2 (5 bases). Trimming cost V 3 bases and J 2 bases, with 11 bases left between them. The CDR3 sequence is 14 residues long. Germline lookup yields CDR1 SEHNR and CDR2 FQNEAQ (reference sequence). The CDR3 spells CASSLSTLAYEQYF. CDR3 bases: TGTGCCAGCAGCTTGTCGACACTAGCCTACGAGCAGTACTTC.

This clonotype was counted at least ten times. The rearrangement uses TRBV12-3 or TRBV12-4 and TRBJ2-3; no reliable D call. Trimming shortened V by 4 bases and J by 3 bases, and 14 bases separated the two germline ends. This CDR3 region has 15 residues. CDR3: CASSSARAWTDTQYF. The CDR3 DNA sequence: TGTGCCAGCAGTTCCGCCCGGGCTTGGACAGATACGCAGTATTTT.

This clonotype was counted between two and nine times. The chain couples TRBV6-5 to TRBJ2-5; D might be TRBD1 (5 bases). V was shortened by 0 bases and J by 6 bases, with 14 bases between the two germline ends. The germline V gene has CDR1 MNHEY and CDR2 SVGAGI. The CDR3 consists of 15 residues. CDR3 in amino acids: CASSYSTQGGQTQYF. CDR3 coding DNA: TGTGCCAGCAGTTACTCGACGCAGGGCGGACAGACCCAGTACTTC.

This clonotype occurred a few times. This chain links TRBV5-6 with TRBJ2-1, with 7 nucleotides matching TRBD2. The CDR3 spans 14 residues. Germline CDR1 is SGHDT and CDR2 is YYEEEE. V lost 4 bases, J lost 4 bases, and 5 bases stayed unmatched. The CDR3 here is CASSGAGAYNEQFF. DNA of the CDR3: TGTGCCAGCAGCGGGGCGGGAGCTTACAATGAGCAGTTCTTC.

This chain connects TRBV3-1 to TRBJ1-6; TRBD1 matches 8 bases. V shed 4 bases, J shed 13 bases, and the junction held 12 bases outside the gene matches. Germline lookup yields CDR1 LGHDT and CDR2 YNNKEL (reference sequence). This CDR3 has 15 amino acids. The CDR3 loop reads CASSPGHAGGRPLHF. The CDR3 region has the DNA TGTGCCAGCAGCCCGGGACACGCAGGGGGCCGGCCCCTCCACTTT. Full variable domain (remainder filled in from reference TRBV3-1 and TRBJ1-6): DTAVSQTPKYLVTQMGNDKSIKCEQNLGHDTMYWYKQDSKKFLKIMFSYNNKELIINETVPNRFSPKSPDKAHLNLHINSLELGDSAVYFCASSPGHAGGRPLHFGNGTRLTVT.